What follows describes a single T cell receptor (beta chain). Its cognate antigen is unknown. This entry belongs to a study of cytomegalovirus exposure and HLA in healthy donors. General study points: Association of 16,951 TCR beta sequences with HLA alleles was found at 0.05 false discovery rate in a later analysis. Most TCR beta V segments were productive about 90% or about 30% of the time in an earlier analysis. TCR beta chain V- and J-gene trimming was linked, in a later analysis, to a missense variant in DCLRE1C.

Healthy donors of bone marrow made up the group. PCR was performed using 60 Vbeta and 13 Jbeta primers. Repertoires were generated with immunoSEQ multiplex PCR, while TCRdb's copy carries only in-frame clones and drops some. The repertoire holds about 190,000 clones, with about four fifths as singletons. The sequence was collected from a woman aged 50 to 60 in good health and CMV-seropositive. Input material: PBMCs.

The CDR3 is CASSLTASLGGQTAGELFF. Here the CDR3 DNA reads TGTGCCAGCAGCTTAACGGCCTCCCTCGGGGGGCAAACCGCCGGGGAGCTGTTTTTT. This chain joins TRBV7-3 and TRBJ2-2; tentative D call: TRBD2 (7 bases). The V gene lost 0 bases and the J gene lost 6 bases, with 23 bases spanning the gap. This CDR3 region has 19 residues. Germline loops: CDR1 SGHTA, CDR2 FQGTGA.